These 16 T cell receptor beta chains were all obtained from the same sample, sequenced in a study of shared clonotypes between healthy human individuals. Produced via immunoSEQ multiplex PCR; TCRdb's table is partial and in-frame only. The table has about 110,000 clones, about 63% seen once. Sequenced: memory CD8+ T cells sorted from blood. Subset meaning: CD45RO+ cells pooled with CCR7-negative TemRA cells. These receptors all stem from a woman in her thirties in good health.

The chain combines TRBV30 with TRBJ2-7; 8 positions match TRBD1. The CDR3 runs 15 residues. Per germline, CDR1 GTSNPN and CDR2 SVGIG (reference sequence). The V and J ends lost 0 bases and 0 bases, in that order; junction bases with no gene match: 4. CDR3 amino acids: CAWSVTGGVSYEQYF. CDR3 bases: TGTGCCTGGAGTGTAACAGGGGGAGTCTCCTACGAGCAGTACTTC.

V usage is TRBV7-8 and J usage is TRBJ1-5; D not certain. The CDR3 is 17 residues long. Germline V gene sequence: CDR1 SGHVS, CDR2 FQNEAQ. The V end was cut by 1 base, the J end by 1 base, with 14 bases between. CDR3 sequence reads: CASSLVGGLGSNQPQHF. In nucleotides, the CDR3 is TGTGCCAGCAGCTTAGTAGGCGGTCTCGGGAGCAATCAGCCCCAGCATTTT.

This clone was seen at least ten times. This sequence joins TRBV27 and TRBJ1-5; D ambiguous. V was clipped by 7 bases and J by 2 bases, with 9 bases between them. The CDR3 has 13 amino acids. Germline V gene lookup returns CDR1 MNHEY and CDR2 SMNVEV (reference sequence). CDR3 sequence: CASKSRGNQPQHF. The CDR3 DNA is TGTGCCAGCAAATCTCGGGGCAATCAGCCCCAGCATTTT.

In DNA form, the CDR3 reads TGTGCCAGCAGTGTTGGGACAGGGGCCACAGATACGCAGTATTTT. Its translation is CASSVGTGATDTQYF. V is TRBV6-4 and J is TRBJ2-3, with TRBD1 matching over 10 bases. V shed 4 bases, J shed 2 bases, and the junction held 3 bases outside the gene matches. In germline, CDR1 is MRHNA, CDR2 SNTAGT. The CDR3 is 15 amino acids.

The chain is built from TRBV5-4 and TRBJ2-2; 10 bases match TRBD1. Germline V gene data show CDR1 as SGHNT and CDR2 as YYREEE (reference sequence). J was trimmed by 2 bases and V by 4 bases; bases with no gene match: 5. The CDR3 length is 16 residues. The CDR3 reads CASSVDRGRNTGELFF. DNA for the CDR3: TGTGCCAGCAGCGTAGACAGGGGGCGAAACACCGGGGAGCTGTTTTTT.

The rearrangement joins TRBV11-2 to TRBJ2-7, with 7 bases aligning to TRBD2. J was trimmed by 1 base and V by 3 bases; bases with no gene match: 3. From germline, CDR1 is SGHAT and CDR2 FQNNGV. The CDR3 totals 14 residues. CDR3 in amino acids: CASSFGGRSYEQYF. In DNA form, the CDR3 reads TGTGCCAGCAGCTTTGGCGGGAGATCCTACGAGCAGTACTTC.

This chain joins TRBV6-4 and TRBJ2-1; 7 bases are shared with TRBD2. Germline values: CDR1 MRHNA, CDR2 SNTAGT. The V gene end was trimmed by 5 bases and the J gene end by 5 bases; junction bases not matched to a gene: 12. The CDR3 covers 16 residues. Here the CDR3 DNA reads TGTGCCAGCAGTAACGAGGCGGGAGTAGGTCACAATGAGCAGTTCTTC. Its translation: CASSNEAGVGHNEQFF.

J is TRBJ2-3 and V is TRBV5-1; D uncertain. V was pared by 4 bases and J by 2 bases, with 17 bases between. CDR1 and CDR2 from the germline V gene are SGHRS and YFSETQ. This CDR3 has 16 amino acids. In DNA, the CDR3 is TGCGCCAGCAGCCCCGGGTTGGGGTTCGCCACAGATACGCAGTATTTT. Translated, it gives CASSPGLGFATDTQYF.

V usage is TRBV11-2 and J usage is TRBJ2-7; D unresolved. CDR1 SGHAT and CDR2 FQNNGV come from the germline V gene. The CDR3 covers 11 residues. With 1 base removed from V and 10 bases from J, the gap between germline ends came to 8 bases. The CDR3 DNA reads TGTGCCAGCAGCTTAGGCGGTACTCAGTACTTC. Amino acid sequence: CASSLGGTQYF.

The chain carries TRBV19 and TRBJ1-2, with D unclear. Germline values: CDR1 LNHDA, CDR2 SQIVND (reference sequence). This CDR3 has 14 residues. V was trimmed by 7 bases and J by 2 bases, leaving 14 bases between them. For the CDR3, the DNA is TGTGCCAGTACCCGAGGGCAGGTGAACTATGGCTACACCTTC. Amino acids: CASTRGQVNYGYTF.

V and J are TRBV7-9 and TRBJ2-7; D unclear. Germline V gives CDR1 SEHNR, CDR2 FQNEAQ (reference sequence). Deletions cut 5 bases from V and 6 bases from J, with 14 bases between. The CDR3 runs to 13 residues. This chain's CDR3 is CASSPEKWGEQYF. For the CDR3, the DNA is TGTGCCAGCAGCCCCGAAAAGTGGGGCGAGCAGTACTTC.

The chain couples TRBV7-9 to TRBJ2-2; 12 nucleotides align to TRBD1. The germline V gene has CDR1 SEHNR and CDR2 FQNEAQ (reference sequence). V was pared by 1 base and J by 6 bases, with 6 bases of the junction left unmatched. The CDR3 consists of 17 residues. CDR3 loop: CASSLGPGQGAAGELFF. The DNA of the CDR3 is TGTGCCAGCAGCTTAGGACCGGGACAGGGGGCCGCCGGGGAGCTGTTTTTT. Combining the CDR3 with reference TRBV7-9 and TRBJ2-2 gives the whole variable domain DTGVSQNPRHKITKRGQNVTFRCDPISEHNRLYWYRQTLGQGPEFLTYFQNEAQLEKSRLLSDRFSAERPKGSFSTLEIQRTEQGDSAMYLCASSLGPGQGAAGELFFGEGSRLTVL.

This clone showed up just once. The genes are TRBV5-1 and TRBJ1-1; D call uncertain. CDR3 length: 14 residues. Per the germline V gene, CDR1 is SGHRS and CDR2 is YFSETQ. The germline V and J ends were trimmed by 0 bases and 7 bases, with 13 bases remaining between them. CDR3 region: CASSLEGKEFEAFF. The CDR3, as DNA: TGCGCCAGCAGCTTGGAAGGGAAGGAATTTGAAGCTTTCTTT. The entire variable domain, with the rest obtained from reference TRBV5-1 and TRBJ1-1, is as follows: KAGVTQTPRYLIKTRGQQVTLSCSPISGHRSVSWYQQTPGQGLQFLFEYFSETQRNKGNFPGRFSGRQFSNSRSEMNVSTLELGDSALYLCASSLEGKEFEAFFGQGTRLTVV.

The V gene is TRBV5-1, the J gene TRBJ2-4; 12 bases are shared with TRBD2. CDR1 and CDR2 from the germline V gene are SGHRS and YFSETQ. Germline trimming cut 4 bases from V and 0 bases from J; bases unmatched to any gene: 8. The CDR3 has 18 residues. The CDR3 sequence: CASSDRTSGNLAKNIQYF. In DNA form, the CDR3 reads TGCGCCAGCAGCGACAGGACTAGCGGGAACCTAGCCAAAAACATTCAGTACTTC.

The chain recombines TRBV19 with TRBJ1-4; 8 bases agree with TRBD1. This CDR3 has 16 residues. From germline, CDR1 is LNHDA and CDR2 SQIVND (reference sequence). J was trimmed by 8 bases and V by 2 bases; bases with no gene match: 10. The CDR3 DNA is TGTGCCAGTAGTATACTCCCCGGACAGGGTTACGAAAAACTGTTTTTT. As protein: CASSILPGQGYEKLFF.

This clone has more than one count but fewer than ten. This chain links TRBV4-1 with TRBJ2-4; TRBD1 agrees at 8 bases. The CDR3 is 20 amino acids. J gave up 0 bases and V 0 bases, and 13 bases lay outside the gene matches. Germline V gives CDR1 MGHRA, CDR2 YSYEKL. The CDR3: CASSQEGRTGFTLAKNIQYF. The CDR3 DNA reads as TGCGCCAGCAGCCAAGAGGGGCGGACAGGGTTCACACTAGCCAAAAACATTCAGTACTTC.